This T cell receptor (beta chain) was identified during a study of regulatory T cells in long-lasting Graves disease. Study details: Persistent cases took antithyroid drugs over 5 years and stayed TSH receptor antibody positive.

Time point: persistent/refractory GD, antithyroid drugs over 5 years with positive TRAb. There was RNA extracted from PBMCs, and the TCR library was made from it. Under American Thyroid Association guidelines, Graves' disease was diagnosed. In the case of this clonotype: What it binds is not known.

Arm-PCR of CDR3 regions and iRepertoire HTBI primers were used to build TCR beta libraries. TCRdb re-analysed the multiplex PCR reads in MiXCR, keeping a single row per CDR3 protein. The data show 500,000 to 700,000 distinct CDR3 sequences, about 32% seen once. Study-wide results and caveats: Newly diagnosed patients shared around 910 public clonotypes; persistent patients shared more than 2,500.

CDR3 length: 13 residues. Trimming shortened V by 6 bases and J by 8 bases, and 16 bases separated the two germline ends. The clonotype was recovered from a female donor with Graves disease. This sequence joins TRBV12-3 or TRBV12-4 and TRBJ1-2, with D uncertain. Sequenced material: peripheral blood mononuclear cells (PBMCs), taken when the disease was refractory, from a patient treated with antithyroid drugs. The CDR3 DNA reads as TGTGCCAGCAGCCCGGACCGGCTACGGGGCTACACCTTC. It codes for CASSPDRLRGYTF.